The following is a TCR beta chain sequence with its context. Its antigen is unidentified. The entry originates in a study of cytomegalovirus exposure and HLA in healthy donors. Notes on the study in general: Most CMV-associated TCR beta chains were later found to appear HLA-restricted. In vitro data verified a few CMV-associated chains as specific for CMV antigens.

The study ran its PCR with 60 Vbeta and 13 Jbeta primers. The assay was immunoSEQ multiplex PCR, and TCRdb's table has in-frame clones only and misses some. The data contain around 200,000 clones, approximately 80% of them seen just once; the ten biggest clones take up approximately 1.2%. Trimming removed 6 bases at V and 0 bases at J, with 12 bases between. The length of the CDR3 is 15 residues. CDR1 and CDR2 (germline): MDHEN, SYDVKM. The sequenced sample was PBMCs. The chain recombines TRBV28 with TRBJ1-3, with D unresolved. This receptor was obtained from a girl aged 2 to 10 in good health and CMV-seropositive. CDR3 sequence reads: CASSLELSSGNTIYF. The CDR3, as DNA: TGTGCCAGCAGCCTTGAACTATCCTCTGGAAACACCATATATTTT.